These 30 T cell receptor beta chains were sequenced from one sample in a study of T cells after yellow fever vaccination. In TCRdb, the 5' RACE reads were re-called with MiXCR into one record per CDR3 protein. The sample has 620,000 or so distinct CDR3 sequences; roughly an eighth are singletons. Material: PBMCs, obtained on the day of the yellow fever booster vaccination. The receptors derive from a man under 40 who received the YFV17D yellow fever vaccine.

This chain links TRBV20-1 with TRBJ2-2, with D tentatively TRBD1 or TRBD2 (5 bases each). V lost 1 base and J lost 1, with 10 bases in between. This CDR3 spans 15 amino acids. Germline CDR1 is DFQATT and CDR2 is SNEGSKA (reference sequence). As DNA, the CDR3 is TGCAGTGCTAGAGGGGGACGGCTGAACACCGGGGAGCTGTTTTTT. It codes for CSARGGRLNTGELFF.

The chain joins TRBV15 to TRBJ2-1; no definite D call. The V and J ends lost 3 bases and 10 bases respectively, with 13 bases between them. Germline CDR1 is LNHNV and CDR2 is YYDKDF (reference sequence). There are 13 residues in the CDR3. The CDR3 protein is CATSRVSEAEQFF. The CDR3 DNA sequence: TGTGCCACCAGCAGGGTATCCGAGGCGGAGCAGTTCTTC. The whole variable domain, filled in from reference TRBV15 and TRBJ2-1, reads DAMVIQNPRYQVTQFGKPVTLSCSQTLNHNVMYWYQQKSSQAPKLLFHYYDKDFNNEADTPDNFQSRRPNTSFCFLDIRSPGLGDTAMYLCATSRVSEAEQFFGPGTRLTVL.

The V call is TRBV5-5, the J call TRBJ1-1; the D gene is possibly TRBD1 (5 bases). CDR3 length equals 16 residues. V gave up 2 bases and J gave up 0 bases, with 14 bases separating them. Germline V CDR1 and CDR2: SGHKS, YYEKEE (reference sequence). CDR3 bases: TGTGCCAGCAGCTTCCCCGGGACGAATTTGAACACTGAAGCTTTCTTT. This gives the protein CASSFPGTNLNTEAFF.

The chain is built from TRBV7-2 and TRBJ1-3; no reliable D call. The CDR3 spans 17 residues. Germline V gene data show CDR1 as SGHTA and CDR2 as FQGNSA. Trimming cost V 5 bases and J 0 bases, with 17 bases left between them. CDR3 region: CASSPLWSMSSGNTIYF. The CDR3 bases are TGTGCCAGCAGCCCGCTTTGGAGCATGAGCTCTGGAAACACCATATATTTT.

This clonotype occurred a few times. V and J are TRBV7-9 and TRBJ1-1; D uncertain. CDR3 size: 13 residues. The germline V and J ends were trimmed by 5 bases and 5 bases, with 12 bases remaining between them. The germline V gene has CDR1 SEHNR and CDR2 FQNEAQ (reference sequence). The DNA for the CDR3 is TGTGCCAGCAGCGAACGACTGAGGACTGAAGCTTTCTTT. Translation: CASSERLRTEAFF.

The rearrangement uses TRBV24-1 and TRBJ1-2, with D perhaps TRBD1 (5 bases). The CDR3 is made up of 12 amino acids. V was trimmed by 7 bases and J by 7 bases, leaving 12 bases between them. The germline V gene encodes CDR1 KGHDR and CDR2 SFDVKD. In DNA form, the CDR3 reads TGTGCCACCAGAGGGGCTGCCAGTGGCTACACCTTC. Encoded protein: CATRGAASGYTF.

The DNA for the CDR3 is TGCGCCAGCAGCCGAGGGACTAGCGGGTACTACAATGAGCAGTTCTTC. It codes for CASSRGTSGYYNEQFF. J is TRBJ2-1 and V is TRBV4-3, with 12 nucleotides matching TRBD2. J lost 3 bases, V lost 4 bases, and 4 bases had no gene match. The germline CDR1 and CDR2 sequences are LGHNA and YSLEER. The CDR3 runs to 16 residues.

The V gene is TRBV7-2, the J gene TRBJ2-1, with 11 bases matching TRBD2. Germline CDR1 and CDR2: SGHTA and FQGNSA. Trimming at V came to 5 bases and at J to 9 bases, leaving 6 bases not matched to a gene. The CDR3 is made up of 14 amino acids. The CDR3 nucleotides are TGTGCCAGCAGCGTTAGCGGGAGGGGGAGTGAGCAGTTCTTC. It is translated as CASSVSGRGSEQFF.

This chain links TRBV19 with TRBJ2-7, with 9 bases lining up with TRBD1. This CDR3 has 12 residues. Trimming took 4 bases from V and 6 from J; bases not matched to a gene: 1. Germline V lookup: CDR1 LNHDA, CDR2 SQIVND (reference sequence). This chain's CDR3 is CASSNRGLEQYF. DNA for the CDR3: TGTGCCAGTAGTAACAGGGGGCTCGAGCAGTACTTC.

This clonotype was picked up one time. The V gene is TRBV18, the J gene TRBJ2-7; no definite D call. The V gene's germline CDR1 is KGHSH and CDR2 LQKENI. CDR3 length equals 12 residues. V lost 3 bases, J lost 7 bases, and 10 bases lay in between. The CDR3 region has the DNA TGTGCCAGCTCACCGTCTACAAGGGAGCAGTACTTC. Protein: CASSPSTREQYF. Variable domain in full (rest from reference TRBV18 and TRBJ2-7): NAGVMQNPRHLVRRRGQEARLRCSPMKGHSHVYWYRQLPEEGLKFMVYLQKENIIDESGMPKERFSAEFPKEGPSILRIQQVVRGDSAAYFCASSPSTREQYFGPGTRLTVT.

CDR3 region: CASGNDRPPYNEQFF. CDR3 nucleotides: TGCGCCAGCGGGAATGACAGGCCTCCCTACAATGAGCAGTTCTTC. The chain uses TRBV5-1 and TRBJ2-1, with D perhaps matching TRBD1 (6 bases). The CDR3 has 15 amino acids. Trimming cost V 7 bases and J 2 bases, with 16 bases left between them. Germline loops: CDR1 SGHRS, CDR2 YFSETQ. Supplemented by reference TRBV5-1 and TRBJ2-1, the full variable domain reads KAGVTQTPRYLIKTRGQQVTLSCSPISGHRSVSWYQQTPGQGLQFLFEYFSETQRNKGNFPGRFSGRQFSNSRSEMNVSTLELGDSALYLCASGNDRPPYNEQFFGPGTRLTVL.

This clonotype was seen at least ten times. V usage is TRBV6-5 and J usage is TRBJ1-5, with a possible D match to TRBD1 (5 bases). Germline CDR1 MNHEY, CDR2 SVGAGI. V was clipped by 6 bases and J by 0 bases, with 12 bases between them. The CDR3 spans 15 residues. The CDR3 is CASRPRVYSNQPQHF. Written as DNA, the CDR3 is TGTGCCAGCAGACCCAGGGTCTATAGCAATCAGCCCCAGCATTTT.

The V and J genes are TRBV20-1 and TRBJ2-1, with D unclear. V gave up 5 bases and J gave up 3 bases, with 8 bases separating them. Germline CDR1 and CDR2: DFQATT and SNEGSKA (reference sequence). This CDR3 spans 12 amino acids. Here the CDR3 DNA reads TGCAGTGCTGGTGGGCACTACAATGAGCAGTTCTTC. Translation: CSAGGHYNEQFF.

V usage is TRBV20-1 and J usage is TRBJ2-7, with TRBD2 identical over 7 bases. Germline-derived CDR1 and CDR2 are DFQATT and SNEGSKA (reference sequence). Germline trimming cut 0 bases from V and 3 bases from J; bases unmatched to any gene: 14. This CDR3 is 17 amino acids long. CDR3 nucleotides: TGCAGTGCTAGAGATCCCTATCTCGCTAGCGGAGGCTACGAGCAGTACTTC. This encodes CSARDPYLASGGYEQYF.

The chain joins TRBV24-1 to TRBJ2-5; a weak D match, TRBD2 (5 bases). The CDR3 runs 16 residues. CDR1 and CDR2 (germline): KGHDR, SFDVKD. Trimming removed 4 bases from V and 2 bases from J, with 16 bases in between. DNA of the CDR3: TGTGCCACCAGTGAAGGAACTAGGTCCCCACAAGAGACCCAGTACTTC. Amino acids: CATSEGTRSPQETQYF.

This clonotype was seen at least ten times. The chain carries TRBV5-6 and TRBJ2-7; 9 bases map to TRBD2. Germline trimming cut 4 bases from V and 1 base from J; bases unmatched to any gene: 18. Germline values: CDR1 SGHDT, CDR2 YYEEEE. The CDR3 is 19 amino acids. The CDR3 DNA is TGTGCCAGCAGCCCGAAGGGCCGGTCCGGGACTAGCAGATCCTACGAGCAGTACTTC. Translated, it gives CASSPKGRSGTSRSYEQYF.

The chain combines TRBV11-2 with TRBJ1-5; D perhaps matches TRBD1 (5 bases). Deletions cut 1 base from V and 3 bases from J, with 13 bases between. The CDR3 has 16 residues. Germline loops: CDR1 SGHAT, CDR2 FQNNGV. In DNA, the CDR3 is TGTGCCAGCAGCTTAGGACCCGGGACGGTCAATCAGCCCCAGCATTTT. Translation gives CASSLGPGTVNQPQHF.

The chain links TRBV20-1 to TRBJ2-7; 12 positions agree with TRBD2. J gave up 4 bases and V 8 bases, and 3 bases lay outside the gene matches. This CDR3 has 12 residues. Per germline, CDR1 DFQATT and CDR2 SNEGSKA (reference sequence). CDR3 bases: TGCAGTACGACTAGCGGGGGATACGAGCAGTACTTC. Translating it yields CSTTSGGYEQYF.

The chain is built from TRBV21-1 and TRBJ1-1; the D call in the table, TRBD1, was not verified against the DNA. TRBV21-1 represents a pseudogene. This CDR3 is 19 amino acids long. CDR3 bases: TGTGCCAGCATGAGCCCGACAGGGGACCACTTGGGAATGAACACTGAAGCTTTCTTT. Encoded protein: CASMSPTGDHLGMNTEAFF.

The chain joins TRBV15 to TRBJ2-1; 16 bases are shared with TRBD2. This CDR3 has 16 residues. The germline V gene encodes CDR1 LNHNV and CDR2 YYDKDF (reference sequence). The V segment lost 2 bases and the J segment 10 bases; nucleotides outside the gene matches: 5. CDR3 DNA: TGTGCCACCAGCAGACCACCGGGACTAGCGGGAGGGGAGCAGTTCTTC. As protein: CATSRPPGLAGGEQFF.

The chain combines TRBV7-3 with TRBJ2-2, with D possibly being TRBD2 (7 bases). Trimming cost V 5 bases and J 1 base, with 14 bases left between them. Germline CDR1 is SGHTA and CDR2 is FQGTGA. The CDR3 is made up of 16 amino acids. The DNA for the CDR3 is TGTGCCAGCAGCCTCTGGGGAGGGGGGAACACCGGGGAGCTGTTTTTT. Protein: CASSLWGGGNTGELFF.

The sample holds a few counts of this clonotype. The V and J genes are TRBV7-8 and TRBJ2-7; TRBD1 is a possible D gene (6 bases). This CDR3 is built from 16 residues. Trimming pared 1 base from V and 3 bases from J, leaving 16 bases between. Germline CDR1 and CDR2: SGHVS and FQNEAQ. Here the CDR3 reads CASSLEGVWQSYEQYF. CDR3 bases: TGTGCCAGCAGCTTAGAGGGGGTTTGGCAAAGCTACGAGCAGTACTTC.

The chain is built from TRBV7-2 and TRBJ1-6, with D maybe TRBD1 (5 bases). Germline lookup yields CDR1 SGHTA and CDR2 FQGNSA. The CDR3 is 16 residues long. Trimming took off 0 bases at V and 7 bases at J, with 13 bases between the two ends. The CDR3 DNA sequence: TGTGCCAGCAGCTTAGCCGGCGGGGCGGGCAATTCACCCCTCCACTTT. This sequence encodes CASSLAGGAGNSPLHF.

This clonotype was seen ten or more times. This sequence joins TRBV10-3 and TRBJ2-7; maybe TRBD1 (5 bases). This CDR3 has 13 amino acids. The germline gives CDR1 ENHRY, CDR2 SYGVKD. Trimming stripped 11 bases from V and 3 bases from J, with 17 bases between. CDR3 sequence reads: CASTPSGRYEQYF. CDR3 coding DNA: TGTGCCTCCACTCCGTCAGGGCGCTACGAGCAGTACTTC.

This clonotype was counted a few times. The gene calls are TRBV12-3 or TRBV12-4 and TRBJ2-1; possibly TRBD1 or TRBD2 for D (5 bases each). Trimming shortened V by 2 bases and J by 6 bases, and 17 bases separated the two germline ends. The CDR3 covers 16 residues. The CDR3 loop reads CASSLRRGRRVNEQFF. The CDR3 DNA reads TGTGCCAGCAGTTTACGTCGGGGCAGGCGAGTCAATGAGCAGTTCTTC.

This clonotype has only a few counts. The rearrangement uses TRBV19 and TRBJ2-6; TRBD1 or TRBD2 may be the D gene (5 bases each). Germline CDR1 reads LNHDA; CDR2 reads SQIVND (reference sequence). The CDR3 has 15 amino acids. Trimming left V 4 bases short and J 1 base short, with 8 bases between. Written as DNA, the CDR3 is TGTGCCAGTAGTAGGGACGCATCTGGGGCCAACGTCCTGACTTTC. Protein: CASSRDASGANVLTF.

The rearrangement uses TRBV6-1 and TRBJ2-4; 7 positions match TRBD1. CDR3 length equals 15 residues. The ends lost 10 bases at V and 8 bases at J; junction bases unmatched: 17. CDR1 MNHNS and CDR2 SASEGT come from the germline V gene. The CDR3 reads CATTGALWGADIQYF. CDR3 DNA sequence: TGTGCCACTACAGGGGCGTTGTGGGGAGCGGACATTCAGTACTTC.

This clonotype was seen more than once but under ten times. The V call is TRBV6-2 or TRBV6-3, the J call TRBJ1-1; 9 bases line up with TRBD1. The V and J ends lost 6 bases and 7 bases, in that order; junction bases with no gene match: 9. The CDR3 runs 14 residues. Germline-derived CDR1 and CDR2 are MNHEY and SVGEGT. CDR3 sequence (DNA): TGTGCCAGCAGACACAGGGGGCTTAGTTTTGAAGCTTTCTTT. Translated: CASRHRGLSFEAFF.

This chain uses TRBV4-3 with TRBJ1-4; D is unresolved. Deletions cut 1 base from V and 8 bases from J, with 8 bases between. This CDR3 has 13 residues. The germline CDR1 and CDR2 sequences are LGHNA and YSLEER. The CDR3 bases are TGCGCCAGCAGCCAAGGCCGGTGGGAAAAACTGTTTTTT. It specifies CASSQGRWEKLFF.

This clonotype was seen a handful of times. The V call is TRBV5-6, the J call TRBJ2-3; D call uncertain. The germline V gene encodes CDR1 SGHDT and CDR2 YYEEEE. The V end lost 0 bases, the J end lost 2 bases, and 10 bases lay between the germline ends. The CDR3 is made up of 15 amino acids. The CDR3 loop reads CASSLGSPPTDTQYF. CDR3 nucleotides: TGTGCCAGCAGCTTGGGTAGCCCCCCCACAGATACGCAGTATTTT.